This T cell receptor (beta chain) was sequenced during a study of shared clonotypes between healthy human individuals. Whole-study results and caveats: It was observed that 5% to 6.5% of naive CD4 clonotypes were shared across a handful of donors.

Clones were sequenced by immunoSEQ multiplex PCR, and TCRdb holds only the in-frame ones, with some missing. This sample carries a few million clones, 90% to 95% of them seen once, and the ten largest clones take about 0.39%. Worth noting for this clone: Antigen unknown.

The J segment lost 4 bases and the V segment lost 1 base, leaving 3 bases of the junction unmatched. The CDR3 length is 15 residues. Germline lookup yields CDR1 MGHDK and CDR2 SYGVNS. All donors were healthy HIV-negative adults lacking recent acute infections or vaccinations. The chain employs TRBV25-1 and TRBJ2-4, with 8 bases identical to TRBD1. The source material was naive CD4+ T cells from PBMCs. The subset here: CD45RA+ positively selected. This receptor was identified in a young man in good health. Some clones in this sample may be carry-over from other donors' samples. CDR3 sequence reads: CASSEWTGTKNIQYF. The CDR3 nucleotides are TGTGCCAGCAGTGAATGGACAGGGACTAAAAACATTCAGTACTTC.